This T cell receptor (beta chain) was sequenced during a study of blood T cell repertoires in COVID-19. The overall study: The United States, Italy and Spain supplied acute and convalescent COVID-19 samples. The analysed material was cDNA or gDNA that came from T cells, B-cell-depleted T cells, or PBMCs.

Trimming removed 1 base from V and 0 bases from J, with 16 bases in between. In germline, CDR1 is SGHNT, CDR2 YENEEA. The CDR3 has 18 residues. In the original processing: Counts of nucleated cells, estimated from reference gene primer amplification, were obtained. Profiled with immunoSEQ multiplex PCR; TCRdb holds only in-frame clones, not every one. From that table come the V and J calls and clone size; the DNA was used to work out D and trimming. The repertoire has 200,000 to 250,000 clones, more than 85% of them found once; the top ten carry about a tenth. Seattle patient enrollment occurred during active infection, with longitudinal follow-up thereafter.

V and J are TRBV11-3 and TRBJ2-1; a possible D gene is TRBD2 (5 bases). Sequencing was done on a sample of peripheral blood. The TCR originated in a woman aged 50 to 65 with COVID-19, enrolled during active disease. The CDR3 protein is CASSLGGLRGSSYNEQFF. As DNA, the CDR3 is TGTGCCAGCAGCTTAGGAGGGTTACGAGGGAGCTCCTACAATGAGCAGTTCTTC.